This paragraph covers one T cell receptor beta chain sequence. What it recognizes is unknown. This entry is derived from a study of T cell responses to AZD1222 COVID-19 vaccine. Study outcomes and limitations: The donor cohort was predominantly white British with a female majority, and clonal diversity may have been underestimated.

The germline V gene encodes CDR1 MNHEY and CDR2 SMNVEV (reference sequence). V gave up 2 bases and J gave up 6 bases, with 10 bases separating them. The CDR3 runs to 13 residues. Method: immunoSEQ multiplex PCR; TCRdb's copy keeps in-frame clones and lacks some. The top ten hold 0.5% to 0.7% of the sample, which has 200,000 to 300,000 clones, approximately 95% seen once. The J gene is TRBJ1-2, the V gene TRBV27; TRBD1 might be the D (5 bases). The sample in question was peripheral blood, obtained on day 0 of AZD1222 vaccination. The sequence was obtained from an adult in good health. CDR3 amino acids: CASSLQGGNGYTF. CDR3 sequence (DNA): TGTGCCAGCAGTTTACAGGGAGGGAATGGCTACACCTTC.